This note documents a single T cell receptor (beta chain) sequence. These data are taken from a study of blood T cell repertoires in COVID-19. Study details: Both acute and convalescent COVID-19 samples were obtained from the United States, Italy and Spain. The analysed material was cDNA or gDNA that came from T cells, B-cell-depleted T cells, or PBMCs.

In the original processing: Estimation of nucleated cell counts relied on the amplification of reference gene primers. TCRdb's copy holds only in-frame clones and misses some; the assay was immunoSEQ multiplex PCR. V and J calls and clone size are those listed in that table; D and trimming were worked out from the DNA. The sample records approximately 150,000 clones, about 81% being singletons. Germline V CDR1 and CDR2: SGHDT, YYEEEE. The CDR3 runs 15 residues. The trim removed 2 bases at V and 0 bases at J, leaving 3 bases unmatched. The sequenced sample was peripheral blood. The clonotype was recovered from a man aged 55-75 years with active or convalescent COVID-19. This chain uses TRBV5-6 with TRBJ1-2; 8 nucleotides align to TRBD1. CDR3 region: CASSFLDRANYGYTF. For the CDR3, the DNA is TGTGCCAGCAGCTTCTTGGACAGGGCTAACTATGGCTACACCTTC.